This is a list of T cell receptor beta chains from one sample in a study of blood T cell repertoires in COVID-19. The assay was immunoSEQ multiplex PCR, and TCRdb's table has in-frame clones only and misses some. This sample has about 320,000 clones, with roughly 85% found just once. The sample was peripheral blood. Receptors originate from a human donor in a cohort sampled during active COVID-19. Both conserved end residues are part of each CDR3. D genes are given only for firm matches. Size is stated for part of the rows, as once, few or many counts, or as a class when the clone is expanded.

J	V	D	size	DNA	CDR3
TRBJ1-2	TRBV19	TRBD1	-	TGTGCCAGTAGTCACGGGACAGATTCCTATGGCTACACCTTC	CASSHGTDSYGYTF
TRBJ1-5	TRBV19	-	-	TGTGCCAGTAATTACAGGACGAATCAGCCCCAGCATTTT	CASNYRTNQPQHF
TRBJ2-1	TRBV2	TRBD2	-	TGTGCCAGCAGTGTAGCGGGGGGGCTGAATGAGCAGTTCTTC	CASSVAGGLNEQFF
TRBJ2-1	TRBV27	TRBD1	-	TGTGCCAGCAGTGCCGGGACAGGGAGCCACAATGAGCAGTTCTTC	CASSAGTGSHNEQFF
TRBJ1-1	TRBV19	-	few	TGTGCCAGTAGTATATTGCGCCTACACACTGAAGCTTTCTTT	CASSILRLHTEAFF
TRBJ1-4	TRBV10-3	TRBD1	few	TGTGCCGCAGGGGGCTATAATGAAAAACTGTTTTTT	CAAGGYNEKLFF
TRBJ1-3	TRBV12-5	TRBD1	-	TGTGCTAGTGGTTTGGACCCTTTGGACAGGGTAAACACCATATATTTT	CASGLDPLDRVNTIYF
TRBJ2-3	TRBV4-1	-	-	TGCGCCAGCAGCCCCTCCCTCTGGAGGCAAGGCACCGATACGCAGTATTTT	CASSPSLWRQGTDTQYF
TRBJ1-2	TRBV24-1	TRBD1	-	TGTGCCACCAGTGATACAGGGGAAGCTAACTATGGCTACACCTTC	CATSDTGEANYGYTF
TRBJ2-7	TRBV5-6	TRBD1	-	TGTGCCAGCAGTCTTCGGGACAGGGGTTTCTACGAGCAGTACTTC	CASSLRDRGFYEQYF
TRBJ2-2	TRBV24-1	-	-	TGTGCCACCAGTGATTTCGAGGATACCGGGGAGCTGTTTTTT	CATSDFEDTGELFF
TRBJ1-2	TRBV19	-	-	TGTGCCAGTACTTTTAGTAGCCGGAGCTATGGCTACACCTTC	CASTFSSRSYGYTF
TRBJ1-1	TRBV27	-	-	TGTGCCAGCAGTTTAATCTTGAACACTGAAGCTTTCTTT	CASSLILNTEAFF
TRBJ1-2	TRBV12-3/TRBV12-4	-	-	TGTGCCAGCAGTAATGACTCCAGCTATGGCTACACCTTC	CASSNDSSYGYTF
TRBJ1-4	TRBV19	TRBD1	-	TGTGCCAGTAGTATCGACAGGGAGAAACTGTTTTTT	CASSIDREKLFF
TRBJ1-5	TRBV9	TRBD1	-	TGTGCCAGCAGCGCCGAGGACAGGGTTGGTTTGCCCCAGCATTTT	CASSAEDRVGLPQHF
TRBJ1-5	TRBV18	TRBD1	-	TGTGCCAGCTCACCGATGCCGGGACAGGTATCCAATCAGCCCCAGCATTTT	CASSPMPGQVSNQPQHF
TRBJ2-2	TRBV5-4	-	-	TGTGCCAGCAGCTTAAGCGGTCTAGCGAACACCGGGGAGCTGTTTTTT	CASSLSGLANTGELFF
TRBJ2-4	TRBV24-1	TRBD1	-	TGTGCCACCTCCACTCACAGGGGTCTAGCCAAAAACATTCAGTACTTC	CATSTHRGLAKNIQYF
TRBJ1-2	TRBV24-1	TRBD1	-	TGTGCCACCAGTGATCCAGGGGGCGGCTCTGGGGAGATGTATGGCTACACCTTC	CATSDPGGGSGEMYGYTF
TRBJ2-4	TRBV3-1/TRBV3-2	-	-	TGTGCCAGCAGCCTGGGGGGTAAAAACATTCAGTACTTC	CASSLGGKNIQYF
TRBJ1-1	TRBV2	-	-	TGTGCCAGAAAAGGAGGGGTGAACACTGAAGCTTTCTTT	CARKGGVNTEAFF
TRBJ2-2	TRBV11-2	-	once	TGTGCCAGCCCCGGACGCCCGGGGACCGGGGAGCTGTTTTTT	CASPGRPGTGELFF